The clone carrying this T cell receptor (beta chain) has only a few counts. The source of the sample is a study of beta chain features in type 1 diabetes. Germline V gene lookup returns CDR1 LNHDA and CDR2 SQIVND (reference sequence). Trimming shortened V by 3 bases and J by 6 bases, and 12 bases separated the two germline ends. The CDR3 is 14 amino acids. All of the isolated RNA was reverse transcribed, so expressed TCRB transcripts were sequenced. Data came from immunoSEQ multiplex PCR; TCRdb stores just in-frame clones and leaves some out. The table records about 470,000 clones, about 32% of them present only once.

The J gene is TRBJ1-5, the V gene TRBV19; TRBD1 is a possible D gene (6 bases). The specimen sequenced was naive CD4+ T cells from blood. This clonotype was obtained from a man aged 18-30 years in good health. CDR3 sequence: CASSILTGLQPQHF. The CDR3 nucleotides read TGTGCCAGTAGTATCCTCACAGGGCTTCAGCCCCAGCATTTT.